This T cell receptor (beta chain) emerged from a study of identical twins. MiXCR was run by TCRdb on the 5' RACE reads, yielding one entry per CDR3 protein. Here the sample spans approximately 500,000 distinct CDR3 sequences, approximately 25% being singletons. Findings and caveats of the study: Its conclusions, products of cross-sectional statistical analysis, did not come from following the same donors. Among monozygotic twins, out-of-frame TCR alpha sharing exceeded what models predicted.

Trimming pared 3 bases from V and 3 bases from J, leaving 15 bases between. CDR3 length: 15 amino acids. CDR1 and CDR2 from the germline V gene are SGHTA and FQGNSA. Comments on this clonotype: Its antigen is unknown.

The same sample was also studied in work on T cells expressing NK-cell markers. As reported in that work: HCMV serostatus: most of the eight sequenced donors positive, one negative.

The sequencing input was CD4+ T cells sorted from blood. The J gene is TRBJ2-7, the V gene TRBV7-2; D is ambiguous. The receptor comes from a young woman in good health. The CDR3 coding sequence is TGTGCCAGCAGCTTCGGCGTTAACAGCCACTACGAGCAGTACTTC. Encoded protein: CASSFGVNSHYEQYF.